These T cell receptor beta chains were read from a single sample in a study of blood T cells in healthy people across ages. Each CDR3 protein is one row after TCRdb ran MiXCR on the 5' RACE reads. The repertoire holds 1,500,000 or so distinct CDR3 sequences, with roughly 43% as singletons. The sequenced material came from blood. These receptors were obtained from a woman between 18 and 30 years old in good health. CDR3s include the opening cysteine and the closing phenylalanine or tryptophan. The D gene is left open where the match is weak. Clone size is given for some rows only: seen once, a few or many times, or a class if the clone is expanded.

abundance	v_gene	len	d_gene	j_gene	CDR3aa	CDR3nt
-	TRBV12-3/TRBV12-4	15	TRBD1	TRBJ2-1	CASSDRDRAYNEQFF	TGTGCCAGCAGTGATCGGGACAGGGCGTACAATGAGCAGTTCTTC
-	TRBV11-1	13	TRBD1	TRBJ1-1	CASSKTGFTEAFF	TGTGCCAGCAGCAAGACAGGGTTCACTGAAGCTTTCTTT
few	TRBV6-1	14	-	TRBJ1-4	CASTTGTENEKLFF	TGTGCCAGCACGACCGGGACCGAAAATGAAAAACTGTTTTTT
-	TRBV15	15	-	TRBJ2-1	CATSRDRTFYNEQFF	TGTGCCACCAGCAGAGACAGGACCTTCTACAATGAGCAGTTCTTC
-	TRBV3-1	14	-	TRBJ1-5	CASSGGISDQPQHF	TGTGCCAGCTCGGGGGGGATAAGCGATCAGCCCCAGCATTTT
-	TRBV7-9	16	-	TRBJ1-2	CASSSRGDTYREGYTF	TGTGCCAGCAGCTCAAGGGGGGACACCTACCGAGAAGGCTACACCTTC
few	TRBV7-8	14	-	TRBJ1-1	CASSLAEGSTEAFF	TGTGCCAGCAGCTTGGCGGAAGGATCCACTGAAGCTTTCTTT
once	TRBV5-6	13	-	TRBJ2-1	CASSWEVLNEQFF	TGTGCCAGCAGCTGGGAGGTTCTCAATGAGCAGTTCTTC
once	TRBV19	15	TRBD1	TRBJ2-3	CASSPGQGIFDTQYF	TGTGCCAGTAGTCCGGGACAGGGGATTTTCGATACGCAGTATTTT
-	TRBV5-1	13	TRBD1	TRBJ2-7	CASSKGQTYEQYF	TGCGCCAGCAGCAAGGGACAGACCTACGAGCAGTACTTC
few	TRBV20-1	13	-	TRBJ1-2	CSARGLTLEGYTF	TGCAGTGCTAGAGGGTTAACCCTAGAGGGCTATACCTTC
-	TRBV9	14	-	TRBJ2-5	CASSVVATAETQYF	TGTGCCAGCAGCGTAGTGGCGACAGCAGAGACCCAGTACTTC
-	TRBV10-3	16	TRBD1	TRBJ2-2	CAISDLGTGNTGELFF	TGTGCCATCAGTGACCTCGGGACAGGCAACACCGGGGAGCTGTTTTTT
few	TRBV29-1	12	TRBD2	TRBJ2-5	CSVIPTSAEQYF	TGCAGCGTAATTCCCACTAGCGCAGAGCAGTACTTC
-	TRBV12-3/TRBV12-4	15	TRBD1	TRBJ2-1	CASSFGRGRDNEQFF	TGTGCCAGCAGTTTTGGCAGGGGGCGAGACAATGAGCAGTTCTTC
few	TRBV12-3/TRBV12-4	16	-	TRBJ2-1	CASSFRTGGRYNEQFF	TGTGCCAGCAGTTTTCGCACCGGGGGTCGGTACAATGAGCAGTTCTTC
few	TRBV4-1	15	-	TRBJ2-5	CASSQGPAPQETQYF	TGCGCCAGCAGCCAAGGTCCAGCTCCTCAAGAGACCCAGTACTTC
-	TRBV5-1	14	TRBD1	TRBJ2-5	CASSLGQGSKRWYF	TGCGCCAGCAGCCTGGGACAGGGATCCAAGAGGTGGTACTTC
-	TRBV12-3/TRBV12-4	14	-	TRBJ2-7	CASSLAGGGREQYF	TGTGCCAGCAGTTTAGCGGGCGGGGGCCGCGAGCAGTACTTC
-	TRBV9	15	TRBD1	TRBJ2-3	CASSVAPAGGDTQYF	TGTGCCAGCAGCGTAGCTCCGGCAGGGGGAGATACGCAGTATTTT
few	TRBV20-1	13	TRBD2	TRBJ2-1	CSARGLAGGEQFF	TGCAGTGCTAGAGGTCTAGCGGGGGGTGAGCAGTTCTTC
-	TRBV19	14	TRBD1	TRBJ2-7	CASSMTGSSYEQYF	TGTGCCAGTAGTATGACAGGGAGCTCCTACGAGCAGTACTTC
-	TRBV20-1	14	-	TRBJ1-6	CSASKGGEDSPLHF	TGCAGTGCTAGTAAGGGAGGTGAGGATTCACCCCTCCACTTT
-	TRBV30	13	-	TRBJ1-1	CAWSQEAHTEAFF	TGTGCCTGGAGCCAAGAGGCGCACACTGAAGCTTTCTTT
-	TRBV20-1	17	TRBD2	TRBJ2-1	CSPSPTSGLAGNNEQFF	TGCAGTCCGTCACCTACCTCGGGACTAGCGGGTAACAATGAGCAGTTCTTC
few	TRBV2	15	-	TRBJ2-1	CASNQQGGSYNEQFF	TGTGCCAGCAATCAACAGGGGGGGTCCTACAATGAGCAGTTCTTC
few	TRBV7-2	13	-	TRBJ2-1	CASSSYYLNEQFF	TGTGCCAGCAGCTCTTACTATCTCAATGAGCAGTTCTTC
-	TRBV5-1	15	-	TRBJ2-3	CASRTDGYTSDTQYF	TGCGCCAGCAGAACTGATGGGTACACGTCAGATACGCAGTATTTT
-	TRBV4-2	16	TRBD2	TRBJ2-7	CASSQGLTSGHYEQYF	TGTGCCAGCAGCCAAGGGTTGACTAGCGGACACTACGAGCAGTACTTC
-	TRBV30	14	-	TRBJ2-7	CAWRRRQSDYEQYF	TGTGCCTGGAGGAGAAGACAGTCAGACTACGAGCAGTACTTC
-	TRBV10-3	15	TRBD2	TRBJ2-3	CAITVAGVSTDTQYF	TGTGCCATCACTGTAGCGGGGGTTAGCACAGATACGCAGTATTTT
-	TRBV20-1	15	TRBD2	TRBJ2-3	CSEIPSGGPSDTQYF	TGCAGTGAGATTCCTAGCGGGGGCCCATCAGATACGCAGTATTTT
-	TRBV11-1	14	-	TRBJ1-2	CASSLGRLGYGYTF	TGTGCCAGCAGCTTAGGTCGGTTGGGCTATGGCTACACCTTC
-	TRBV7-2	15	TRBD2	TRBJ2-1	CANSSLAGLGNEQFF	TGTGCCAACAGCTCCCTAGCGGGCCTTGGAAATGAACAGTTCTTC
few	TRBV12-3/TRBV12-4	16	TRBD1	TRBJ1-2	CASSWSGQGTNYGYTF	TGTGCCAGCAGTTGGTCCGGACAGGGAACTAACTATGGCTACACCTTC
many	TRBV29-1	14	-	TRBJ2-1	CSVGRRLAYNEQFF	TGCAGCGTTGGTAGGCGTTTGGCCTACAATGAGCAGTTCTTC
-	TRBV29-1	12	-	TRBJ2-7	CSVEVGRYEQYF	TGCAGCGTTGAGGTGGGACGCTACGAGCAGTACTTC
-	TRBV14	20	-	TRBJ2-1	CASSLPHLSLVFSSYNEQFF	TGTGCCAGCAGCCTCCCCCACCTCTCTCTCGTTTTTAGCTCCTACAATGAGCAGTTCTTC
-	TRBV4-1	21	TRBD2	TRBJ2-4	CASSFGVAGLAGAVAKNIQYF	TGCGCCAGCAGCTTTGGGGTGGCAGGACTAGCGGGGGCCGTAGCCAAAAACATTCAGTACTTC
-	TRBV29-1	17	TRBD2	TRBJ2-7	CSVEDPKVRGGSYEQYF	TGCAGCGTTGAAGATCCAAAGGTTCGGGGGGGATCCTACGAGCAGTACTTC
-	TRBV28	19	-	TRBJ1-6	CASSFFTVGGRLNNSPLHF	TGTGCCAGCAGTTTTTTTACAGTAGGAGGGCGGCTTAATAATTCACCCCTCCACTTT
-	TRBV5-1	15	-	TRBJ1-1	CASSATAVGNTEAFF	TGCGCCAGCAGCGCCACGGCGGTTGGGAACACTGAAGCTTTCTTT
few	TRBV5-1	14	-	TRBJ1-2	CASSLGTGVYDYTF	TGCGCCAGCAGCTTGGGAACGGGGGTGTATGACTACACCTTC
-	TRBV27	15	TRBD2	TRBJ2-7	CASSLVSGSQYEQYF	TGTGCCAGCAGCTTGGTTAGCGGGAGTCAGTACGAGCAGTACTTC
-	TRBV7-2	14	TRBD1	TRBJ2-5	CASSRFQGAGEQYF	TGTGCCAGCAGCCGTTTTCAGGGGGCTGGGGAGCAGTACTTC
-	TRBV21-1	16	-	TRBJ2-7	CASSKGGRDNPDEQYF	TGTGCCAGCAGCAAAGGGGGCCGGGACAACCCGGACGAGCAGTACTTC
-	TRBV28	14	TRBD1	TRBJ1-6	CASSLGTGRSPLHF	TGTGCCAGCAGTTTGGGGACAGGGCGATCACCCCTCCACTTT
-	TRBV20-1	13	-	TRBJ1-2	CSARRFVGYGYTF	TGCAGTGCTAGAAGATTCGTCGGCTATGGCTACACCTTC
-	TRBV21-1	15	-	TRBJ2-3	CASLNPGWRADTQYF	TGTGCCAGCCTCAATCCGGGATGGAGAGCAGATACGCAGTATTTT
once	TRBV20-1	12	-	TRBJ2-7	CSASEGFYEQYF	TGCAGTGCCTCAGAAGGTTTTTACGAGCAGTACTTC
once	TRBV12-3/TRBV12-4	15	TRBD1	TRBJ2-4	CASSTGTGAYNEQYF	TGTGCCAGCAGTACCGGGACAGGCGCCTACAATGAGCAGTACTTC
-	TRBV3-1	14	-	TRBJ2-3	CASSQSLPTDTQYF	TGTGCCAGCAGCCAATCCCTCCCCACAGATACGCAGTATTTT
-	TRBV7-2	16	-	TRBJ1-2	CASSLGWDGSQDGYTF	TGTGCCAGCAGCTTAGGGTGGGACGGCTCCCAAGACGGCTACACCTTC